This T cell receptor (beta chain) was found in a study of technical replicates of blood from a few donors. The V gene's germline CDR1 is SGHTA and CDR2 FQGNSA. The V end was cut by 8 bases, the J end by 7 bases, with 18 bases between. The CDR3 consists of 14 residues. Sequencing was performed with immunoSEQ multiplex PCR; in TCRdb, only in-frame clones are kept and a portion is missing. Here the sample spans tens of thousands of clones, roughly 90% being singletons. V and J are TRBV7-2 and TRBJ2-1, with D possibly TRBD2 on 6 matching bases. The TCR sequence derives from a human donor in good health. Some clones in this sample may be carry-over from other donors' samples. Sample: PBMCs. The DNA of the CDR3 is TGTGCCAGCTTCCCGGGACTGGTTTTTAATGAGCAGTTCTTC. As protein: CASFPGLVFNEQFF.